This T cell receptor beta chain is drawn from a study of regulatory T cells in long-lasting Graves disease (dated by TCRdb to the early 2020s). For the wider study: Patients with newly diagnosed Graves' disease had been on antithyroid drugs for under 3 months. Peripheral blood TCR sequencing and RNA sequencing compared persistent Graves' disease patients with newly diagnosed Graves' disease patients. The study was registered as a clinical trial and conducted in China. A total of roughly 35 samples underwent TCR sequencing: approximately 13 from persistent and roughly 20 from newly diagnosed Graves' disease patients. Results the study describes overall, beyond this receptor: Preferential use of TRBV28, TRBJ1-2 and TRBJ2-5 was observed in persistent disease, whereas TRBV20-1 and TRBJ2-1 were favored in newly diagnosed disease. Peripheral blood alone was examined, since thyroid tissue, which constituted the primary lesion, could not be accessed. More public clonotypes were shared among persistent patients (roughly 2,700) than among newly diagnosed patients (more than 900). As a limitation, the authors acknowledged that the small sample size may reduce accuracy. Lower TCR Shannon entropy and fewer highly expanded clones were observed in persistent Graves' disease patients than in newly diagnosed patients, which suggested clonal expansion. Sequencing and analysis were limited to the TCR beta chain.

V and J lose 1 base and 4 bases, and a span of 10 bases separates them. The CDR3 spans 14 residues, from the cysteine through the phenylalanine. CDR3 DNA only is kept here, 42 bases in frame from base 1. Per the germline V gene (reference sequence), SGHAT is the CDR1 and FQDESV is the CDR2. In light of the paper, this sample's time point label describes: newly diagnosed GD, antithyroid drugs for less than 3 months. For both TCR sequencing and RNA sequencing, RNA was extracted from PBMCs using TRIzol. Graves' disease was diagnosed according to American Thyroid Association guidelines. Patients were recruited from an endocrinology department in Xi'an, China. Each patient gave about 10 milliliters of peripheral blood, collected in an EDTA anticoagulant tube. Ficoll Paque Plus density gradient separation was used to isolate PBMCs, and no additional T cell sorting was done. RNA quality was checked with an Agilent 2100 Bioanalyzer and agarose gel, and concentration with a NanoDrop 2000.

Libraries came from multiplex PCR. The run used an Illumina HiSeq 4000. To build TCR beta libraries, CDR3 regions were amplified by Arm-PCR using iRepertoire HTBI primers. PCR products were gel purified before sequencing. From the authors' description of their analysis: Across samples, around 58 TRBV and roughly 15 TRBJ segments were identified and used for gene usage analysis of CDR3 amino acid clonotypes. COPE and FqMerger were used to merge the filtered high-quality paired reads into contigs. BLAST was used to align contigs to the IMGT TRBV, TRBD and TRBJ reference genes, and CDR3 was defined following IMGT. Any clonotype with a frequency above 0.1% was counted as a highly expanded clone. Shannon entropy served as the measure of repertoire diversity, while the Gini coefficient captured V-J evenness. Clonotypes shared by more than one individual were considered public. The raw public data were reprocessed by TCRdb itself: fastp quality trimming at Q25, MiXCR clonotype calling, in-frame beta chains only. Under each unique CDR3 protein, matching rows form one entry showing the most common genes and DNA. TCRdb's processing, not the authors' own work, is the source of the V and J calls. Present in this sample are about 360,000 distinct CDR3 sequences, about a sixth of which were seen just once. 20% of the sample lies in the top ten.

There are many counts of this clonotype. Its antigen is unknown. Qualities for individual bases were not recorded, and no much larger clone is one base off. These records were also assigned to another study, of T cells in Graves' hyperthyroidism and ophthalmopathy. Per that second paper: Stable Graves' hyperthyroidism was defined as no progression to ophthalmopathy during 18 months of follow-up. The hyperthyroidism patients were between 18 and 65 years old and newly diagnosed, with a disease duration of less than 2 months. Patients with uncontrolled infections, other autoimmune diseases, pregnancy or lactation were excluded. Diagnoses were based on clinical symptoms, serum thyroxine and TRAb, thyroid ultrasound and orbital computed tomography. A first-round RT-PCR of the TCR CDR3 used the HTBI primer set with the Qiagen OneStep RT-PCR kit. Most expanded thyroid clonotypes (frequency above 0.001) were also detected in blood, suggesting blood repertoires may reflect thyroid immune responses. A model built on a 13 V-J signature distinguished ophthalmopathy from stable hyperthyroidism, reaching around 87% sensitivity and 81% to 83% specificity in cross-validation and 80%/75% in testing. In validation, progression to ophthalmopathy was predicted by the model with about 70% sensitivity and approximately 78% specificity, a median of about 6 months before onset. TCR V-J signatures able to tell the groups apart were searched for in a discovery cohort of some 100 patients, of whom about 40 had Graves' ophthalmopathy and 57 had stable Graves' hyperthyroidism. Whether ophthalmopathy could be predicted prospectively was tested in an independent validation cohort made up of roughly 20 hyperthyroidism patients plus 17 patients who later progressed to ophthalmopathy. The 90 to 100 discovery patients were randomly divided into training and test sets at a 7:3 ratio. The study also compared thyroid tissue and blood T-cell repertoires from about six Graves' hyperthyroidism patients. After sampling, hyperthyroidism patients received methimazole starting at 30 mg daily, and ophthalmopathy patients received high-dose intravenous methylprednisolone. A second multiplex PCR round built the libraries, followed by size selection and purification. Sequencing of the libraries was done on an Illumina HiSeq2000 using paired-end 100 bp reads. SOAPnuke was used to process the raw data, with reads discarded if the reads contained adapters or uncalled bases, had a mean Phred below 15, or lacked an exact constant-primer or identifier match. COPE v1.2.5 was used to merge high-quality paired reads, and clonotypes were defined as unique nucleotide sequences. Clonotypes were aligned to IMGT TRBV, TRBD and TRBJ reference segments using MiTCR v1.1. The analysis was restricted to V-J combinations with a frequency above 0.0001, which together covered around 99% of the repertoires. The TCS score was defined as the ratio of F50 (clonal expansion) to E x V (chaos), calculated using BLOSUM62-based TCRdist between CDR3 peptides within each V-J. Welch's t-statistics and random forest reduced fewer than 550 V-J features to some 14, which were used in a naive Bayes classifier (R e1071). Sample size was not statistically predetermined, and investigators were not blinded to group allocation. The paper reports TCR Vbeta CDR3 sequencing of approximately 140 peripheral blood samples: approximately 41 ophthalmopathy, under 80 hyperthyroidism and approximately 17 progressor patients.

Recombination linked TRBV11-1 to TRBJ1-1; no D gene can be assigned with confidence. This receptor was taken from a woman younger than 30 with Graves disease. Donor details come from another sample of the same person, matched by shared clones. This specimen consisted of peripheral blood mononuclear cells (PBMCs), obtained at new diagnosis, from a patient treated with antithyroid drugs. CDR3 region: CASSLVASRTEAFF. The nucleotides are TGTGCCAGCAGCTTAGTTGCGAGTCGCACTGAAGCTTTCTTT.